This T cell receptor beta chain was documented in a study of T cells after somatic rescue of genetic block. Generated by immunoSEQ multiplex PCR, the TCRdb table keeps only in-frame clones and is missing some. The sample holds more than 65,000 clones, under 95% seen once. The germline V gene has CDR1 MDHEN and CDR2 SYDVKM. This CDR3 is 13 amino acids long. The sequenced sample was peripheral blood mononuclear cells (PBMCs). The V and J genes are TRBV28 and TRBJ2-5; 9 bases are a match to TRBD2. The end of the DNA fits TRBJ2-7 better, so the J call may be wrong. This clonotype was obtained from a man aged 25 to 45. CDR3 DNA: TGTGCCAGCAGGACTAGCGGCTCCTACGAGCAGTACTTC. The encoded protein is CASRTSGSYEQYF.